What follows are 25 T cell receptor beta chains derived from one specimen sequenced in a study of PD-1 blockade in classical Hodgkin lymphoma. Clones were read by immunoSEQ multiplex PCR, and TCRdb kept only the in-frame ones, dropping some. The sample records about 12,000 clones, 70% to 85% being singletons. Autologous stem cell transplantation was followed by relapse in every patient, and brentuximab vedotin exposure varied. The authors purified CD4+ T cells from thawed PBMCs by magnetic negative selection. This specimen was CD4+ T cells from blood, taken at baseline. The receptors were gathered from a human donor with classical Hodgkin lymphoma.

The genes are TRBV6-1 and TRBJ2-4, with unresolved D. The CDR3 spans 14 residues. Germline-derived CDR1 and CDR2 are MNHNS and SASEGT. Trimming took off 3 bases at V and 8 bases at J, with 14 bases between the two ends. CDR3 sequence reads: CASSEPRVVDIQYF. CDR3 nucleotide sequence: TGTGCCAGCAGTGAGCCTAGGGTGGTAGACATTCAGTACTTC.

The chain combines TRBV5-1 with TRBJ2-1; the D gene is possibly TRBD2 (6 bases). Germline loops: CDR1 SGHRS, CDR2 YFSETQ. CDR3 length equals 17 residues. Trimming removed 0 bases from V and 0 bases from J, with 13 bases in between. CDR3 nucleotide sequence: TGCGCCAGCAGCTTGGGCGGGGTGAGGAGCTCCTACAATGAGCAGTTCTTC. Translation gives CASSLGGVRSSYNEQFF.

This chain uses TRBV29-1 with TRBJ1-2; 7 bases align to TRBD1. The CDR3 is 13 residues long. Germline CDR1 is SQVTM and CDR2 is ANQGSEA. Losses at the gene ends were 6 bases for V and 4 bases for J; bases not matched to a gene: 8. DNA for the CDR3: TGCAGCGTAGCTCAACAGGGGTTCTATGGCTACACCTTC. It encodes CSVAQQGFYGYTF.

This clone was found once. This chain joins TRBV2 and TRBJ1-5, with unresolved D. The CDR3 is 14 residues long. CDR1 and CDR2 from the germline V gene are SNHLY and FYNNEI. V lost 6 bases to trimming and J lost 1 base, with 10 bases between them. The CDR3 DNA follows: TGTGCCAGCAGGCCGGATCACAGCAATCAGCCCCAGCATTTT. Protein sequence: CASRPDHSNQPQHF.

This chain uses TRBV6-6 with TRBJ2-7, with D perhaps TRBD2 (5 bases). The V gene's germline CDR1 is MNHNY and CDR2 SVGAGI (reference sequence). V lost 0 bases and J lost 7, with 10 bases in between. The CDR3 is made up of 13 amino acids. The CDR3 DNA reads TGTGCCAGCAGTTACTCGAGAGGGAAAGAGCAGTACTTC. It yields the protein CASSYSRGKEQYF.

The chain combines TRBV18 with TRBJ2-7; D unresolved. CDR1 is KGHSH and CDR2 is LQKENI in the germline V gene. The length of the CDR3 is 13 residues. Trimming removed 2 bases at V and 1 base at J, with 6 bases between. The CDR3 region is CASSPRQSYEQYF. For the CDR3, the DNA is TGTGCCAGCTCACCAAGACAATCCTACGAGCAGTACTTC.

This chain joins TRBV28 and TRBJ2-3, with TRBD2 matching 8 bases. V shed 8 bases, J shed 1 base, and the junction held 2 bases outside the gene matches. The CDR3 runs 13 residues. Germline V CDR1 and CDR2: MDHEN, SYDVKM. The CDR3 loop reads CASLRGGTDTQYF. The CDR3 coding sequence is TGTGCCAGCTTGCGGGGGGGCACAGATACGCAGTATTTT.

The J gene is TRBJ2-7, the V gene TRBV6-1; D call uncertain. The CDR3 contains 11 residues. Per germline, CDR1 MNHNS and CDR2 SASEGT. V was pared by 6 bases and J by 5 bases, with 8 bases between. The CDR3 DNA sequence: TGTGCCAGCAGATTGGGCCACGAGCAGTACTTC. This codes for CASRLGHEQYF.

The V call is TRBV10-1, the J call TRBJ2-5; 7 nucleotides align to TRBD2. This CDR3 is 14 amino acids long. V shed 0 bases, J shed 4 bases, and the junction held 2 bases outside the gene matches. From germline, CDR1 is WNHNN and CDR2 SYGVQD (reference sequence). The CDR3 here is CASSESPGGETQYF. As DNA, the CDR3 is TGCGCCAGCAGTGAGTCTCCGGGAGGAGAGACCCAGTACTTC.

The genes are TRBV2 and TRBJ2-7; a weak D match, TRBD2 (6 bases). Germline values: CDR1 SNHLY, CDR2 FYNNEI. V was pared by 5 bases and J by 3 bases, with 11 bases between. The CDR3 spans 13 residues. DNA for the CDR3: TGTGCCAGCAGTCTGGGACTGAGCTACGAGCAGTACTTC. It encodes CASSLGLSYEQYF.

The chain uses TRBV19 and TRBJ1-4; no clear D. The CDR3 is 15 amino acids. Per the germline V gene, CDR1 is LNHDA and CDR2 is SQIVND (reference sequence). The V end was cut by 5 bases, the J end by 5 bases, with 15 bases between. This chain's CDR3 is CASSALLDGNEKLFF. CDR3 coding DNA: TGTGCCAGTAGTGCCCTCTTGGATGGGAATGAAAAACTGTTTTTT. The full variable domain, its missing parts supplied by reference TRBV19 and TRBJ1-4, is DGGITQSPKYLFRKEGQNVTLSCEQNLNHDAMYWYRQDPGQGLRLIYYSQIVNDFQKGDIAEGYSVSREKKESFPLTVTSAQKNPTAFYLCASSALLDGNEKLFFGSGTQLSVL.

This rearrangement joins TRBV2 to TRBJ2-1, with 11 bases that match TRBD2. V lost 2 bases to trimming and J lost 4 bases; unmatched junction nucleotides: 7. Germline V gene lookup returns CDR1 SNHLY and CDR2 FYNNEI. CDR3 length: 17 amino acids. The CDR3 DNA reads TGTGCCAGCAGTGAAATCCTAGCGGGGGGCAAATACAATGAGCAGTTCTTC. As protein: CASSEILAGGKYNEQFF.

The rearrangement joins TRBV29-1 to TRBJ2-7; D may be TRBD2 (5 bases). This CDR3 is 12 amino acids long. CDR1 SQVTM and CDR2 ANQGSEA come from the germline V gene. Trimming removed 4 bases at V and 6 bases at J, with 13 bases between. The CDR3 sequence: CSVGTGLSEQYF. The CDR3 nucleotides are TGCAGCGTTGGCACGGGGTTATCCGAGCAGTACTTC.

The V and J genes are TRBV4-2 and TRBJ2-7; 8 positions agree with TRBD1. This CDR3 has 16 amino acids. Trimming removed 3 bases from V and 0 bases from J; junction bases left unmatched: 7. Per germline, CDR1 LGHNA and CDR2 YNFKEQ. CDR3 loop: CASSQLGDRSSYEQYF. For the CDR3, the DNA is TGTGCCAGCAGCCAGTTGGGGGACAGGTCCTCCTACGAGCAGTACTTC.

The genes are TRBV5-1 and TRBJ2-3; 8 nucleotides agree with TRBD1. Germline CDR1 SGHRS, CDR2 YFSETQ. Losses at the gene ends were 1 base for V and 1 base for J; bases not matched to a gene: 11. The CDR3 is made up of 18 amino acids. The CDR3 reads CASSLWKAQGAGTDTQYF. DNA for the CDR3: TGCGCCAGCAGCTTGTGGAAAGCCCAGGGGGCAGGCACAGATACGCAGTATTTT.

This clone was observed a handful of times. Other nucleotide sequences from this sample produce the same CDR3. This chain links TRBV28 with TRBJ1-5; D might be TRBD1 (6 bases). The CDR3 totals 14 residues. The germline V gene has CDR1 MDHEN and CDR2 SYDVKM. V was cut by 7 bases and J by 4 bases, with 14 bases left in between. The chain's CDR3 is CASTLTGANQPQHF. CDR3 bases: TGTGCCAGCACTCTGACGGGGGCAAATCAGCCCCAGCATTTT.

The V and J genes are TRBV28 and TRBJ2-7; no reliable D call. The ends were cut back, 6 bases at V and 3 bases at J, with 12 bases in the middle. The CDR3 consists of 13 residues. Germline values: CDR1 MDHEN, CDR2 SYDVKM. The CDR3 nucleotides read TGTGCCAGCAGGTCACGAATACTCTACGAGCAGTACTTC. Its protein is CASRSRILYEQYF.

The rearrangement links TRBV18 to TRBJ2-2; no firm D call. CDR1 is KGHSH, CDR2 LQKENI, per germline. V gave up 4 bases and J gave up 0 bases, with 12 bases separating them. This CDR3 has 16 amino acids. The DNA for the CDR3 is TGTGCCAGCTCACGGGATTTGGGGACGAACACCGGGGAGCTGTTTTTT. It encodes CASSRDLGTNTGELFF.

The gene calls are TRBV27 and TRBJ2-1; possibly TRBD1 for D (5 bases). The V gene lost 2 bases and the J gene lost 2 bases, with 10 bases spanning the gap. Germline lookup yields CDR1 MNHEY and CDR2 SMNVEV (reference sequence). This CDR3 is built from 15 residues. The CDR3 sequence is CASSLMDTPYNEQFF. The CDR3 region has the DNA TGTGCCAGCAGTTTAATGGACACGCCCTACAATGAGCAGTTCTTC.

This clone was detected once. CDR3 amino acids: CASSVTGVVAYEQYF. DNA for the CDR3: TGTGCCAGCAGTGTCACAGGGGTCGTAGCCTACGAGCAGTACTTC. The V gene is TRBV6-1, the J gene TRBJ2-7; 7 positions match TRBD1. The trim removed 4 bases at V and 2 bases at J, leaving 8 bases unmatched. The CDR3 spans 15 residues. Germline V gene lookup returns CDR1 MNHNS and CDR2 SASEGT.

This sequence joins TRBV4-2 and TRBJ2-1; perhaps TRBD2 as D (7 bases). Trimming left V 1 base short and J 3 bases short, with 16 bases between. The germline V gene encodes CDR1 LGHNA and CDR2 YNFKEQ. This CDR3 region has 17 residues. The CDR3 region is CASSQVWRGPSYNEQFF. CDR3 nucleotides: TGTGCCAGCAGCCAAGTATGGCGGGGGCCTAGCTACAATGAGCAGTTCTTC.

V gene TRBV7-2 combines with J gene TRBJ2-5; D may be TRBD1 (5 bases). The CDR3 extends over 17 amino acids. Trimming removed 1 base from V and 0 bases from J, with 15 bases in between. Per the germline V gene, CDR1 is SGHTA and CDR2 is FQGNSA. The CDR3 is CASSLGLDKMYQETQYF. In DNA, the CDR3 is TGTGCCAGCAGCTTAGGCTTGGACAAGATGTACCAAGAGACCCAGTACTTC.

The chain couples TRBV28 to TRBJ2-1; a possible D gene is TRBD1 (6 bases). Germline lookup yields CDR1 MDHEN and CDR2 SYDVKM. Deletions cut 5 bases from V and 2 bases from J, with 10 bases between. The CDR3 spans 14 residues. The DNA of the CDR3 is TGTGCCAGCAGTGGCAGGGGTCCCTACAATGAGCAGTTCTTC. Its protein product is CASSGRGPYNEQFF.

This rearrangement joins TRBV4-3 to TRBJ1-6, with D perhaps matching TRBD1 (6 bases). Germline CDR1 is LGHNA and CDR2 is YSLEER. The CDR3 length is 17 residues. Trimming took off 0 bases at V and 3 bases at J, with 12 bases between the two ends. CDR3 nucleotide sequence: TGCGCCAGCAGCCAAGAGGGGGCAGGGGTCTATAATTCACCCCTCCACTTT. Its translation: CASSQEGAGVYNSPLHF.

V gene TRBV5-1 combines with J gene TRBJ1-6; TRBD1 aligns across 7 bases. CDR3 length: 15 residues. V shed 1 base and J 8 bases; nucleotides not matched to a gene: 6. Germline V gene lookup returns CDR1 SGHRS and CDR2 YFSETQ. The CDR3 sequence: CASSLRTGIDSPLHF. The CDR3 DNA reads TGCGCCAGCAGCTTGCGGACAGGAATTGATTCACCCCTCCACTTT.